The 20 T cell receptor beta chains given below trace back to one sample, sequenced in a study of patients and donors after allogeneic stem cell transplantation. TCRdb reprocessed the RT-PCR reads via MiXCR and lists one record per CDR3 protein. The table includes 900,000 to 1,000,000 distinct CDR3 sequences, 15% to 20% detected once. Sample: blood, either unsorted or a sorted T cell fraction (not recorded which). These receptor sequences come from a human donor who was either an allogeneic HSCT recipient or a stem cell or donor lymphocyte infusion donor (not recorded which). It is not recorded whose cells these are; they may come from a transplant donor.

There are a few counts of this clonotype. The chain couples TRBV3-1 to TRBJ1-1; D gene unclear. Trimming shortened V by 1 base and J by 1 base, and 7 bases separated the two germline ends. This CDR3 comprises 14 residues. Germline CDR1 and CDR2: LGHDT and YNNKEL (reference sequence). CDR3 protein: CASSQVGENTEAFF. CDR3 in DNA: TGTGCCAGCAGCCAAGTCGGGGAGAACACTGAAGCTTTCTTT.

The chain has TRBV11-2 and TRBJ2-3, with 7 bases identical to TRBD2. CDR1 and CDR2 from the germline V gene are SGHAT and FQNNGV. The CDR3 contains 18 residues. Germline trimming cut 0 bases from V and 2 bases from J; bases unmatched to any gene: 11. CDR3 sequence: CASSLDPVGTTSTDTQYF. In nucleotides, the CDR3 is TGTGCCAGCAGCTTAGACCCGGTTGGGACTACATCCACAGATACGCAGTATTTT.

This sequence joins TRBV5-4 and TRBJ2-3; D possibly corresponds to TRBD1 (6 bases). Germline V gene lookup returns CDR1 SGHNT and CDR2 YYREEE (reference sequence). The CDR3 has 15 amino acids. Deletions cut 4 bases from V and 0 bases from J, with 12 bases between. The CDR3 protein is CASSHRDTSTDTQYF. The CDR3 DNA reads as TGTGCCAGCAGCCACCGGGACACTAGCACAGATACGCAGTATTTT.

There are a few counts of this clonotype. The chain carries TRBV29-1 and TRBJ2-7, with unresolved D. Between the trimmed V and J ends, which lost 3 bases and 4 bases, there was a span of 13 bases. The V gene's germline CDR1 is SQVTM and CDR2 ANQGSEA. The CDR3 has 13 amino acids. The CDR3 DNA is TGCAGCGTTGAGGGTGGTTTTGGGTACGAGCAGTACTTC. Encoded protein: CSVEGGFGYEQYF.

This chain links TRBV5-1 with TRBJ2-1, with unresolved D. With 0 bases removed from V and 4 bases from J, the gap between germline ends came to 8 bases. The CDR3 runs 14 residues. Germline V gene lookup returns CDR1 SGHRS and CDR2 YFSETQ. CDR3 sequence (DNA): TGCGCCAGCAGCTTGGAGCGCCCTTACAATGAGCAGTTCTTC. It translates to CASSLERPYNEQFF.

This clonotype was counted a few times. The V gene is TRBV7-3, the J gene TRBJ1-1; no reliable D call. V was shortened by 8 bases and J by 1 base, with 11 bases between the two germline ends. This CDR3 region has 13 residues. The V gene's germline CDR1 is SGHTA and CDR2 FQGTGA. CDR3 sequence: CASRSEKNTEAFF. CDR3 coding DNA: TGTGCCAGCCGATCAGAGAAGAACACTGAAGCTTTCTTT.

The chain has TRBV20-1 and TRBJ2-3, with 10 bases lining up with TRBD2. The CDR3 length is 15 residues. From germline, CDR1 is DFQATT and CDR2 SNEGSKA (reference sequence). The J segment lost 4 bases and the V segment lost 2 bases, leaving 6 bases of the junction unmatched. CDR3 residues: CSARNLAGAPDTQYF. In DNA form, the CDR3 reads TGCAGTGCTAGAAATCTAGCGGGGGCCCCAGATACGCAGTATTTT.

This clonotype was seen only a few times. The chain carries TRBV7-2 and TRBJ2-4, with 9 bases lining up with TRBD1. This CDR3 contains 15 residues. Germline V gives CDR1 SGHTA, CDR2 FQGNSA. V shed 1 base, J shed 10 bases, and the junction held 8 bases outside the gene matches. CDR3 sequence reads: CASSLDGTGNGIQYF. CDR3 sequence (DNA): TGTGCCAGCAGCTTAGACGGGACAGGGAATGGTATTCAGTACTTC. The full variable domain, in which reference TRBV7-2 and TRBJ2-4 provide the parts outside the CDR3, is GAGVSQSPSNKVTEKGKDVELRCDPISGHTALYWYRQSLGQGLEFLIYFQGNSAPDKSGLPSDRFSAERTGGSVSTLTIQRTQQEDSAVYLCASSLDGTGNGIQYFGAGTRLSVL.

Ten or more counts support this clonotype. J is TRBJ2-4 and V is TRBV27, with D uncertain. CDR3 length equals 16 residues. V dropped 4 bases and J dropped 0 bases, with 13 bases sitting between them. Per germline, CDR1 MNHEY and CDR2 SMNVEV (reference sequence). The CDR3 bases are TGTGCCAGCAGTTGGTCCAGCGATCTAGCCAAAAACATTCAGTACTTC. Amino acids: CASSWSSDLAKNIQYF.

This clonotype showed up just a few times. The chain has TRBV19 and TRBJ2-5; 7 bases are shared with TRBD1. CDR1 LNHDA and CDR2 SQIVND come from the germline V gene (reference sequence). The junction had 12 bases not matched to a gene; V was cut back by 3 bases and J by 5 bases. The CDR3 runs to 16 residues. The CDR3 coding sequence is TGTGCCAGTAGTATGAAGAGGGCAGGGGGATATGAGACCCAGTACTTC. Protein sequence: CASSMKRAGGYETQYF.

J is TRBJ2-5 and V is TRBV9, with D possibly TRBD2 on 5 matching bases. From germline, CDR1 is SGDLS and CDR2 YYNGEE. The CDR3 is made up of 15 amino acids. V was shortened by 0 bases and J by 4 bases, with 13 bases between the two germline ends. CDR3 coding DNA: TGTGCCAGCAGCGTAGGATCCAGGACTCCAGAGACCCAGTACTTC. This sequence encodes CASSVGSRTPETQYF.

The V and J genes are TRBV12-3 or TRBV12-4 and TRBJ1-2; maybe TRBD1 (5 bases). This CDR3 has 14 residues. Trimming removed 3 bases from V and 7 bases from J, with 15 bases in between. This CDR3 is CASSLFRESSGYTF. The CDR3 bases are TGTGCCAGCAGTTTGTTCAGGGAAAGTAGTGGCTACACCTTC.

CDR3 in amino acids: CASSYGRVGNTIYF. CDR3 bases: TGTGCCAGCAGTTACGGGAGGGTTGGAAACACCATATATTTT. This sequence joins TRBV6-5 and TRBJ1-3, with D uncertain. Germline lookup yields CDR1 MNHEY and CDR2 SVGAGI. The ends were cut back, 2 bases at V and 3 bases at J, with 8 bases in the middle. The CDR3 is 14 residues long.

The CDR3 DNA reads as TGTGCCTGGAGTGTACTCTCGACAGGGAGCGAGCAGTACTTC. Encoded protein: CAWSVLSTGSEQYF. V usage is TRBV30 and J usage is TRBJ2-7; TRBD1 matches at 7 bases. V shed 0 bases and J 6 bases; nucleotides not matched to a gene: 8. The V gene's germline CDR1 is GTSNPN and CDR2 SVGIG (reference sequence). The length of the CDR3 is 14 residues.

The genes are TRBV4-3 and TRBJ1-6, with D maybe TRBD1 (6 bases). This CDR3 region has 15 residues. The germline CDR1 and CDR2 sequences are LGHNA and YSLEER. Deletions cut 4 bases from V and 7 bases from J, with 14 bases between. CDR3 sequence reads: CASSPRAGQNSPLHF. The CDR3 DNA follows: TGCGCCAGCAGCCCGAGGGCGGGACAAAATTCACCCCTCCACTTT.

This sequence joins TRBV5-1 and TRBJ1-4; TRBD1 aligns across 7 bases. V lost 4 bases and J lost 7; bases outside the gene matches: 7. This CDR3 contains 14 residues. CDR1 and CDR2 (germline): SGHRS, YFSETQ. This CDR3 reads CASSQTGIGEKLFF. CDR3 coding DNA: TGCGCCAGCAGCCAGACAGGGATAGGTGAAAAACTGTTTTTT.

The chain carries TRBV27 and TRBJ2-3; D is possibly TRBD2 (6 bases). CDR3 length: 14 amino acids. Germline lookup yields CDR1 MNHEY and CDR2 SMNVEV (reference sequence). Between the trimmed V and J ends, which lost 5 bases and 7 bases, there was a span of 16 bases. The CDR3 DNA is TGTGCCAGCAGTCCCGGTCCTAGCGTGCATACGCAGTATTTT. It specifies CASSPGPSVHTQYF.

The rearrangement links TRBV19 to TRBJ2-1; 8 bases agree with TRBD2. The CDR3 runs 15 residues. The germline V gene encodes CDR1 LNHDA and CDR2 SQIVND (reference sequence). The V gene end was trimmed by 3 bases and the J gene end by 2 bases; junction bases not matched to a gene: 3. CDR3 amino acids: CASSMTGRAYNEQFF. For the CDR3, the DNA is TGTGCCAGTAGTATGACCGGGAGGGCCTACAATGAGCAGTTCTTC.

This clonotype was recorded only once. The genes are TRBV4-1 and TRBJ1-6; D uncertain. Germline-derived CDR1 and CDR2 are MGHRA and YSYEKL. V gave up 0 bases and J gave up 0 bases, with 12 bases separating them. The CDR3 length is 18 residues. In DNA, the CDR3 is TGCGCCAGCAGCCAAGATAACAAGGGTAGCTCCTATAATTCACCCCTCCACTTT. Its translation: CASSQDNKGSSYNSPLHF.

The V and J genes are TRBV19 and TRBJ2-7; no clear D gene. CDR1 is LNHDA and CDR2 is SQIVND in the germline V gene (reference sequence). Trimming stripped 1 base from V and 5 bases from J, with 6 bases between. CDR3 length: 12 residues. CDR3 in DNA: TGTGCCAGTAGTATAGGAGCCAACGAGCAGTACTTC. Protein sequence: CASSIGANEQYF.